Listed here are 10 T cell receptor beta chains from one sample, sequenced in a study of monozygotic twins with inflammatory bowel disease. TCRdb re-called the 5' RACE reads; one entry per CDR3 protein, DNA not given. Its listing shows about 300,000 distinct CDR3 sequences. The sequenced sample consisted of blood. The receptor set was obtained from a human donor with ulcerative colitis or Crohn's disease, or a healthy co-twin of an affected twin (not recorded which).

The chain uses TRBV20-1 and TRBJ2-5; TCRdb returns TRBD2, unconfirmable since there is no DNA. This CDR3 has 17 amino acids. Germline assignment: CDR1 DFQATT and CDR2 SNEGSKA (reference sequence). The chain's CDR3 is CSARARLAGGIQETQYF.

V is TRBV20-1 and J is TRBJ2-6; TCRdb outputs TRBD1, but without DNA this stays unchecked. Germline loops: CDR1 DFQATT, CDR2 SNEGSKA (reference sequence). The CDR3 is 18 amino acids. CDR3 sequence: CSARRATGGASGANVLTF.

The chain employs TRBV11-1 and TRBJ2-4; TCRdb outputs TRBD1, but without DNA this stays unchecked. From germline, CDR1 is SGHAT and CDR2 FQDESV (reference sequence). The CDR3 length is 18 residues. The CDR3 here is CASSFLAPGVPPENIQYF.

This chain uses TRBV10-1 with TRBJ2-4; lacking DNA, the TRBD2 call made by TCRdb goes unchecked. The germline gives CDR1 WNHNN, CDR2 SYGVQD (reference sequence). The CDR3 runs 17 residues. The CDR3 region is CASSESFSRGAKNIQYF.

The chain recombines TRBV5-5 with TRBJ2-3; TCRdb picks TRBD1, but there is no DNA to check that call. Germline V CDR1 and CDR2: SGHKS, YYEKEE (reference sequence). This CDR3 spans 15 amino acids. CDR3 protein: CASSWRDTSTDTQYF.

The genes are TRBV7-2 and TRBJ2-2. Germline CDR1 is SGHTA and CDR2 is FQGNSA. The CDR3 consists of 14 residues. This CDR3 is CASSFDFYTGELFF.

The chain links TRBV5-1 to TRBJ2-7. The length of the CDR3 is 14 residues. Germline values: CDR1 SGHRS, CDR2 YFSETQ. CDR3 in amino acids: CASSWDRKSYEQYF.

J is TRBJ2-2 and V is TRBV10-3; TCRdb lists TRBD1, though no DNA is available to test this call. The CDR3 loop spans 17 amino acids. CDR1 and CDR2 (germline): ENHRY, SYGVKD. The CDR3 reads CAISERSTGTGTGELFF.

This chain links TRBV20-1 with TRBJ2-4; the TRBD2 assignment by TCRdb is unverifiable without DNA. This CDR3 has 17 amino acids. From germline, CDR1 is DFQATT and CDR2 SNEGSKA (reference sequence). CDR3: CSARDRGGRALQNIQYF.

V gene TRBV6-1 combines with J gene TRBJ1-5; the D call from TCRdb, TRBD1, cannot be confirmed without DNA. The CDR3 is 16 residues long. The germline CDR1 and CDR2 sequences are MNHNS and SASEGT. The CDR3 reads CASSPRQTSGSQPQHF.